The 26 T cell receptor beta chains given below trace back to one sample, sequenced in a study of cytomegalovirus exposure and HLA in healthy donors. Amplification used 60 Vbeta primers and 13 Jbeta primers. Some clones are missing from TCRdb's copy, which holds only in-frame ones; the method was immunoSEQ multiplex PCR. The sample contains over 50,000 clones, about four fifths of which appear only once. Source material: PBMCs. The source of these receptors is a man in his fifties or sixties in good health and CMV-seropositive.

J is TRBJ2-1 and V is TRBV20-1, with unresolved D. V was pared by 3 bases and J by 9 bases, with 6 bases between. Germline V gene sequence: CDR1 DFQATT, CDR2 SNEGSKA (reference sequence). The CDR3 consists of 10 residues. The CDR3 loop reads CSASVSEQFF. CDR3 DNA sequence: TGCAGTGCTAGTGTGAGTGAGCAGTTCTTC.

The sample holds many counts of this clone. The chain couples TRBV5-8 to TRBJ2-7; weak D call: TRBD1 (6 bases). The CDR3 has 14 residues. Trimming removed 0 bases at V and 0 bases at J, with 7 bases between. Germline CDR1 SGHTS, CDR2 YDEGEE. The CDR3 DNA sequence: TGTGCCAGCAGCTTGGGGGACACCTCCTACGAGCAGTACTTC. Protein product: CASSLGDTSYEQYF.

J is TRBJ1-1 and V is TRBV19, with a tentative D call TRBD1 (5 bases). Trimming shortened V by 6 bases and J by 2 bases, and 13 bases separated the two germline ends. The germline gives CDR1 LNHDA, CDR2 SQIVND (reference sequence). This CDR3 region has 14 residues. CDR3 in DNA: TGTGCCAGTAGGGAGACAGATTTTAACACTGAAGCTTTCTTT. Its protein is CASRETDFNTEAFF.

This clone was seen once. The rearrangement links TRBV6-5 to TRBJ2-1, with 10 nucleotides matching TRBD2. Germline V gene sequence: CDR1 MNHEY, CDR2 SVGAGI. V lost 5 bases to trimming and J lost 15 bases; unmatched junction nucleotides: 13. The CDR3 is 14 residues long. CDR3 sequence: CASSELAGSTSRFF. Written as DNA, the CDR3 is TGTGCCAGCAGTGAACTAGCGGGATCGACGAGTAGGTTCTTC.

This clone has a handful of counts. An end of the junction differs from the germline gene, which may be a read error. This sequence joins TRBV30 and TRBJ1-4; D call uncertain. Germline assignment: CDR1 GTSNPN and CDR2 SVGIG (reference sequence). This CDR3 is built from 13 residues. The CDR3 protein is CDLSISTNETLFF. CDR3 bases: TGTGACTTGTCGATCTCAACTAATGAAACACTGTTTTTT.

The chain employs TRBV11-2 and TRBJ2-3; perhaps TRBD1 as D (6 bases). In germline, CDR1 is SGHAT, CDR2 FQNNGV. Trimming left V 1 base short and J 3 bases short, with 14 bases between. This CDR3 spans 16 amino acids. CDR3 sequence reads: CASSLGVNRATDTQYF. The CDR3 nucleotides are TGTGCCAGCAGCTTAGGGGTCAACAGGGCGACAGATACGCAGTATTTT.

The rearrangement joins TRBV9 to TRBJ2-7; 9 bases are shared with TRBD2. The V and J ends lost 0 bases and 5 bases, in that order; junction bases with no gene match: 6. The length of the CDR3 is 15 residues. CDR1 SGDLS and CDR2 YYNGEE come from the germline V gene. The DNA of the CDR3 is TGTGCCAGCAGCGTAGTGGGCGGGGGGGCCCACGAGCAGTACTTC. This translates into CASSVVGGGAHEQYF.

The chain employs TRBV7-9 and TRBJ2-1; 13 nucleotides agree with TRBD2. CDR3 length: 15 residues. J lost 10 bases, V lost 3 bases, and 6 bases had no gene match. Per the germline V gene, CDR1 is SEHNR and CDR2 is FQNEAQ (reference sequence). CDR3 in amino acids: CASSLVGTSGTEQFF. The CDR3 region has the DNA TGTGCCAGCAGCTTGGTGGGGACTAGCGGGACAGAGCAGTTCTTC.

The chain couples TRBV5-1 to TRBJ2-1; possible D gene TRBD1, 5 bases. V was shortened by 3 bases and J by 5 bases, with 12 bases between the two germline ends. CDR3 length: 14 residues. CDR1 and CDR2 (germline): SGHRS, YFSETQ. CDR3 amino acids: CASSSTDINNEQFF. The CDR3 DNA reads TGCGCCAGCAGCTCAACGGACATTAACAATGAGCAGTTCTTC. Full variable domain (rest looked up from reference TRBV5-1 and TRBJ2-1): KAGVTQTPRYLIKTRGQQVTLSCSPISGHRSVSWYQQTPGQGLQFLFEYFSETQRNKGNFPGRFSGRQFSNSRSEMNVSTLELGDSALYLCASSSTDINNEQFFGPGTRLTVL.

The rearrangement joins TRBV19 to TRBJ1-5, with D maybe TRBD1 (5 bases). Per germline, CDR1 LNHDA and CDR2 SQIVND (reference sequence). The CDR3 runs 15 residues. The V end was cut by 3 bases, the J end by 0 bases, with 9 bases between. DNA of the CDR3: TGTGCCAGTAGTATTCAGGGCTATAGCAATCAGCCCCAGCATTTT. This translates into CASSIQGYSNQPQHF. The entire variable domain, with the rest obtained from reference TRBV19 and TRBJ1-5, is as follows: DGGITQSPKYLFRKEGQNVTLSCEQNLNHDAMYWYRQDPGQGLRLIYYSQIVNDFQKGDIAEGYSVSREKKESFPLTVTSAQKNPTAFYLCASSIQGYSNQPQHFGDGTRLSIL.

This clone has only a few counts. V gene TRBV4-2 combines with J gene TRBJ1-3; 7 nucleotides agree with TRBD1. With V trimmed by 4 bases and J by 4 bases, 7 bases remained unmatched. Germline lookup yields CDR1 LGHNA and CDR2 YNFKEQ. The CDR3 consists of 15 residues. The CDR3 region is CASSRITGDGNTIYF. For the CDR3, the DNA is TGTGCCAGCAGCCGAATAACAGGGGACGGAAACACCATATATTTT.

This clone has only one observation. The V and J genes are TRBV7-2 and TRBJ1-2; a possible D gene is TRBD1 (5 bases). Germline V gene data show CDR1 as SGHTA and CDR2 as FQGNSA. This CDR3 is 13 amino acids long. Between the trimmed V and J ends, which lost 5 bases and 5 bases, there was a span of 12 bases. Here the CDR3 DNA reads TGTGCCAGCAGCCAGACAGCCCCATATGGCTACACCTTC. Protein product: CASSQTAPYGYTF.

This clone was picked up a small number of times. This sequence joins TRBV6-6 and TRBJ2-1, with 8 bases aligning to TRBD2. This CDR3 contains 16 residues. CDR1 MNHNY and CDR2 SVGAGI come from the germline V gene (reference sequence). V lost 10 bases and J lost 3; bases outside the gene matches: 14. CDR3 residues: CAISPSFSGVYNEQFF. CDR3 DNA: TGTGCCATCAGCCCAAGCTTTAGCGGGGTCTACAATGAGCAGTTCTTC.

In its sample, this clone was seen a few times. The genes are TRBV6-6 and TRBJ2-5, with D perhaps matching TRBD1 (6 bases). The CDR3 has 16 residues. V lost 0 bases, J lost 1 base, and 12 bases lay in between. Germline assignment: CDR1 MNHNY and CDR2 SVGAGI (reference sequence). CDR3 sequence: CASSYSGVGGQETQYF. For the CDR3, the DNA is TGTGCCAGCAGTTACTCAGGGGTAGGGGGCCAAGAGACCCAGTACTTC.

This chain links TRBV7-9 with TRBJ1-5; 11 bases match TRBD1. The CDR3 has 14 residues. The germline gives CDR1 SEHNR, CDR2 FQNEAQ (reference sequence). V lost 5 bases, J lost 5 bases, and 2 bases stayed unmatched. As DNA, the CDR3 is TGTGCCAGCAGCACGGGACAGGGGGATCAGCCCCAGCATTTT. The encoded protein is CASSTGQGDQPQHF.

The V and J genes are TRBV9 and TRBJ2-3; 12 bases align to TRBD2. With 3 bases clipped from V and 4 bases from J, the junction kept 9 bases outside the gene matches. The CDR3 is made up of 17 amino acids. Germline V lookup: CDR1 SGDLS, CDR2 YYNGEE. CDR3 sequence (DNA): TGTGCCAGCAGCGCCAACCCTAGCGGGGGGGCCTCAGATACGCAGTATTTT. This codes for CASSANPSGGASDTQYF.

The chain has TRBV7-3 and TRBJ1-2; D is possibly TRBD1 (5 bases). V lost 2 bases, J lost 8 bases, and 21 bases lay in between. Per the germline V gene, CDR1 is SGHTA and CDR2 is FQGTGA. The CDR3 spans 16 residues. This chain's CDR3 is CASSLDLGVQAAGYTF. CDR3 nucleotides: TGTGCCAGCAGCTTAGATTTAGGGGTTCAGGCTGCGGGCTACACCTTC.

V usage is TRBV27 and J usage is TRBJ1-1; tentative D call: TRBD1 (6 bases). Germline CDR1 MNHEY, CDR2 SMNVEV (reference sequence). This CDR3 is 11 amino acids long. V was pared by 5 bases and J by 8 bases, with 9 bases between. CDR3: CASSIGGEAFF. In DNA form, the CDR3 reads TGTGCCAGCAGTATTGGGGGCGAAGCTTTCTTT.

The chain has TRBV5-1 and TRBJ2-7, with 12 bases identical to TRBD2. CDR1 SGHRS and CDR2 YFSETQ come from the germline V gene. This CDR3 comprises 22 residues. V lost 4 bases to trimming and J lost 0 bases; unmatched junction nucleotides: 23. The CDR3 DNA reads TGCGCCAGCAGCATCGGACAGGGAGATTGGGGACTAGCGGGTTTAAGCTCCTACGAGCAGTACTTC. The encoded protein is CASSIGQGDWGLAGLSSYEQYF.

This clone was recorded only once. At one of its ends the junction is not consistent with the germline gene, which may arise from a read error. The rearrangement links TRBV27 to TRBJ2-1; D is perhaps TRBD2 (7 bases). Germline-derived CDR1 and CDR2 are MNHEY and SMNVEV (reference sequence). The CDR3 sequence is 16 residues long. The CDR3 spells CASSIQGGGSCNEQFF. The CDR3 DNA is TGTGCCAGCAGTATTCAGGGCGGGGGCTCCTGCAATGAGCAGTTCTTC.

V usage is TRBV30 and J usage is TRBJ2-5; 7 bases are a match to TRBD2. The CDR3 contains 16 residues. Losses at the gene ends were 0 bases for V and 4 bases for J; bases not matched to a gene: 11. Germline CDR1 and CDR2: GTSNPN and SVGIG (reference sequence). The CDR3 reads CAWSVGGRAGGETQYF. The CDR3 DNA sequence: TGTGCCTGGAGTGTAGGTGGGAGGGCCGGGGGAGAGACCCAGTACTTC.

The V call is TRBV7-2, the J call TRBJ2-3; a weak D match, TRBD2 (5 bases). The CDR3 has 15 residues. V was shortened by 0 bases and J by 4 bases, with 11 bases between the two germline ends. Germline loops: CDR1 SGHTA, CDR2 FQGNSA. CDR3 sequence: CASSLALAGADTQYF. The CDR3 nucleotides are TGTGCCAGCAGCTTAGCGTTGGCGGGCGCAGATACGCAGTATTTT.

The CDR3 protein is CASSYRGTGQQFF. The CDR3 region has the DNA TGCGCCAGCAGCTATAGAGGGACAGGGCAGCAGTTCTTC. This chain connects TRBV5-1 to TRBJ2-1; 9 bases line up with TRBD1. The CDR3 runs 13 residues. The ends lost 3 bases at V and 11 bases at J; junction bases unmatched: 6. Germline CDR1 SGHRS, CDR2 YFSETQ. Looking up the rest from reference TRBV5-1 and TRBJ2-1 gives the full variable domain: KAGVTQTPRYLIKTRGQQVTLSCSPISGHRSVSWYQQTPGQGLQFLFEYFSETQRNKGNFPGRFSGRQFSNSRSEMNVSTLELGDSALYLCASSYRGTGQQFFGPGTRLTVL.

Worth noting for this clone: One end of the junction is discordant with germline, which a read error may explain. The V and J genes are TRBV6-5 and TRBJ1-1; D unresolved. CDR3 size: 13 residues. CDR1 MNHEY and CDR2 SVGAGI come from the germline V gene. The CDR3 reads CDSSGKGGYGAFF. The CDR3 DNA reads as TGTGACAGCTCCGGAAAGGGAGGGTATGGAGCTTTCTTT.

The chain has TRBV15 and TRBJ2-3; 13 bases fit TRBD2. The CDR3 loop spans 20 amino acids. CDR1 and CDR2 (germline): LNHNV, YYDKDF (reference sequence). Unmatched junction bases numbered 11, after V lost 2 bases and J lost 0 bases. This chain's CDR3 is CATSRPKGLAGTTSTDTQYF. In DNA, the CDR3 is TGTGCCACCAGCAGACCCAAGGGACTAGCGGGGACAACTAGCACAGATACGCAGTATTTT.

V and J are TRBV6-1 and TRBJ2-3; D unclear. Germline V gene data show CDR1 as MNHNS and CDR2 as SASEGT. V was cut by 5 bases and J by 6 bases, with 12 bases left in between. This CDR3 spans 13 amino acids. The CDR3 coding sequence is TGTGCCAGCAGTCCCCGCAGTAAGGATACGCAGTATTTT. It encodes CASSPRSKDTQYF.